Shown below are 22 T cell receptor beta chains from a single sample sequenced in a study of T cell responses to AZD1222 COVID-19 vaccine (TCRdb year 2021). The library was prepared using the immunoSEQ multiplex PCR assay. This immuneACCESS table, as held by TCRdb, lists in-frame sequences with V and J called but not all clones. Of the missing ones, under half trace to an unresolved V gene in checked studies; the others have no known cause. The sample table lists 170,000 or so clones, just over 90% of them with a count of one. The ten most abundant clones make up 2.5% to 3% of the sample. Explained via the paper, the time point label denotes: baseline before first vaccination. Specimen: peripheral blood, collected on day 0 of AZD1222 vaccination. These receptor sequences come from an adult in good health.

This clone was picked up one time. This chain connects TRBV16 to TRBJ1-1, with D possibly being TRBD1 (5 bases). Germline values: CDR1 KGHSY, CDR2 FQNENV. V lost 1 base to trimming and J lost 1 base, with 13 bases between them. This CDR3 contains 16 residues. For the CDR3, the DNA is TGTGCCAGCAGCCAATTTAAGCGGGGCGAGAACACTGAAGCTTTCTTT. Translation: CASSQFKRGENTEAFF.

The chain recombines TRBV3-1 (or the pseudogene TRBV3-2) with TRBJ1-6, with TRBD1 matching over 10 bases. The CDR3 sequence is 14 residues long. CDR1 is LGHDT and CDR2 is YNNKEL in the germline V gene (reference sequence). The V gene end was trimmed by 8 bases and the J gene end by 10 bases; junction bases not matched to a gene: 8. The CDR3 protein is CASRGTGVVSPLHF. The CDR3, as DNA: TGTGCCAGCCGTGGGACAGGGGTTGTATCACCCCTCCACTTT.

CDR3 amino acids: CAISAIQGSYEQYF. CDR3 nucleotide sequence: TGTGCCATCAGTGCTATACAGGGGTCCTACGAGCAGTACTTC. The chain employs TRBV10-3 and TRBJ2-7; 7 nucleotides agree with TRBD1. Germline-derived CDR1 and CDR2 are ENHRY and SYGVKD. V shed 4 bases and J 1 base; nucleotides not matched to a gene: 4. CDR3 length equals 14 residues.

The chain uses TRBV7-9 and TRBJ2-2; D gene uncertain. The CDR3 extends over 13 amino acids. Germline CDR1 and CDR2: SEHNR and FQNEAQ (reference sequence). The V and J ends lost 5 bases and 1 base respectively, with 5 bases between them. In nucleotides, the CDR3 is TGTGCCAGCAGCCGAGAGAACACCGGGGAGCTGTTTTTT. Translation gives CASSRENTGELFF.

This chain joins TRBV6-1 and TRBJ2-1, with D uncertain. Trimming shortened V by 0 bases and J by 13 bases, and 4 bases separated the two germline ends. The CDR3 loop spans 10 amino acids. Germline V gives CDR1 MNHNS, CDR2 SASEGT. DNA for the CDR3: TGTGCCAGCAGTGAAGCGGGCCAGTTCTTC. Amino acid sequence: CASSEAGQFF.

This clone has more than one count but fewer than ten. The V call is TRBV29-1, the J call TRBJ1-1; D perhaps matches TRBD1 (5 bases). Germline V gene data show CDR1 as SQVTM and CDR2 as ANQGSEA. CDR3 length: 13 amino acids. V was pared by 4 bases and J by 8 bases, with 17 bases between. The CDR3 sequence: CSVGSHRNLEAFF. CDR3 DNA sequence: TGCAGCGTTGGGTCCCACAGGAACTTAGAAGCTTTCTTT. Together with reference TRBV29-1 and TRBJ1-1, the CDR3 gives the full variable domain: SAVISQKPSRDICQRGTSLTIQCQVDSQVTMMFWYRQQPGQSLTLIATANQGSEATYESGFVIDKFPISRPNLTFSTLTVSNMSPEDSSIYLCSVGSHRNLEAFFGQGTRLTVV.

This clone was detected a few times. The chain combines TRBV16 with TRBJ1-6; D is unclear. V lost 0 bases and J 2 bases, leaving 11 bases between the germline ends. The CDR3 has 17 amino acids. The V gene's germline CDR1 is KGHSY and CDR2 FQNENV. This chain's CDR3 is CASSQSASLTYNSPLHF. CDR3 sequence (DNA): TGTGCCAGCAGCCAATCGGCCAGTTTAACCTATAATTCACCCCTCCACTTT.

The chain recombines TRBV29-1 with TRBJ1-2; D possibly corresponds to TRBD1 (5 bases). V dropped 4 bases and J dropped 4 bases, with 7 bases sitting between them. Germline V lookup: CDR1 SQVTM, CDR2 ANQGSEA. This CDR3 comprises 11 residues. CDR3 in amino acids: CSVGQGYGYTF. CDR3 nucleotide sequence: TGCAGCGTTGGCCAGGGCTATGGCTACACCTTC.

The chain links TRBV11-2 to TRBJ1-2, with D unclear. CDR1 is SGHAT and CDR2 is FQNNGV in the germline V gene. The CDR3 covers 13 residues. Between the trimmed V and J ends, which lost 5 bases and 5 bases, there was a span of 12 bases. The CDR3 loop reads CASSVTPGYGYTF. For the CDR3, the DNA is TGTGCCAGCAGCGTCACCCCAGGTTATGGCTACACCTTC.

The chain combines TRBV4-2 with TRBJ1-2; D ambiguous. The germline V gene encodes CDR1 LGHNA and CDR2 YNFKEQ. This CDR3 comprises 14 residues. V was clipped by 4 bases and J by 8 bases, with 17 bases between them. The CDR3 here is CASSRKNRAGGYTF. Here the CDR3 DNA reads TGTGCCAGCAGCCGTAAAAATAGGGCCGGCGGCTACACCTTC.

This clone has only one observation. The chain uses TRBV9 and TRBJ2-3; possibly TRBD2 for D (5 bases). Trimming pared 6 bases from V and 0 bases from J, leaving 11 bases between. The CDR3 is made up of 14 amino acids. Germline V gene data show CDR1 as SGDLS and CDR2 as YYNGEE. CDR3 loop: CASTPRVSTDTQYF. The CDR3 region has the DNA TGTGCCAGCACCCCGCGGGTGAGCACAGATACGCAGTATTTT.

V is TRBV7-2 and J is TRBJ2-7; D perhaps matches TRBD1 (5 bases). Germline lookup yields CDR1 SGHTA and CDR2 FQGNSA. V was trimmed by 1 base and J by 5 bases, leaving 12 bases between them. This CDR3 has 14 residues. This CDR3 is CASSLVAGLNEQYF. CDR3 DNA: TGTGCCAGCAGCTTAGTGGCAGGGCTGAACGAGCAGTACTTC.

Here the CDR3 reads CASSSTSSGNTIYF. The CDR3 DNA is TGCGCCAGCAGCTCGACCAGCTCTGGAAACACCATATATTTT. The chain carries TRBV5-1 and TRBJ1-3; no clear D. Trimming left V 3 bases short and J 0 bases short, with 7 bases between. The CDR3 extends over 14 amino acids. CDR1 SGHRS and CDR2 YFSETQ come from the germline V gene.

V is TRBV3-1 (or the pseudogene TRBV3-2) and J is TRBJ1-6; 11 nucleotides line up with TRBD1. The germline V gene has CDR1 LGHDT and CDR2 YNNKEL (reference sequence). V was pared by 2 bases and J by 13 bases, with 10 bases of the junction left unmatched. This CDR3 contains 16 residues. This CDR3 is CASSQYIGTGGIPLHF. The DNA for the CDR3 is TGTGCCAGCAGCCAATACATCGGGACAGGGGGTATCCCCCTCCACTTT.

The chain employs TRBV4-1 and TRBJ1-4; D remains unclear. The CDR3 is 13 residues long. V lost 4 bases and J lost 8, with 11 bases in between. CDR1 is MGHRA, CDR2 YSYEKL, per germline. The CDR3 protein is CASSPLSGEKLFF. The CDR3 DNA reads as TGCGCCAGCAGCCCCCTTTCGGGGGAAAAACTGTTTTTT.

The V gene is TRBV19, the J gene TRBJ1-6; 8 nucleotides align to TRBD1. Germline V gene lookup returns CDR1 LNHDA and CDR2 SQIVND (reference sequence). This CDR3 has 13 residues. The J segment lost 10 bases and the V segment lost 9 bases, leaving 8 bases of the junction unmatched. The CDR3 DNA reads as TGTGCCAGCACCGGGACAGGAGAGTCACCCCTCCACTTT. This gives the protein CASTGTGESPLHF.

This clone has just one count. The chain has TRBV7-3 and TRBJ1-2; 8 bases line up with TRBD1. The CDR3 loop spans 14 amino acids. V was pared by 3 bases and J by 3 bases, with 3 bases of the junction left unmatched. The germline CDR1 and CDR2 sequences are SGHTA and FQGTGA. DNA for the CDR3: TGTGCCAGCAGCTTGACAGGGGAGGACTATGGCTACACCTTC. Amino acid sequence: CASSLTGEDYGYTF.

The genes are TRBV6-5 and TRBJ1-1, with TRBD1 as a possible D gene (5 bases). CDR3 size: 13 residues. The ends were cut back, 6 bases at V and 1 base at J, with 9 bases in the middle. Germline V gene data show CDR1 as MNHEY and CDR2 as SVGAGI. This chain's CDR3 is CASSDGGNTEAFF. The CDR3 DNA sequence: TGTGCCAGCAGCGACGGGGGGAACACTGAAGCTTTCTTT.

The J gene is TRBJ1-6, the V gene TRBV6-5; the D gene is possibly TRBD1 (5 bases). The CDR3 totals 14 residues. Trimming stripped 2 bases from V and 7 bases from J, with 9 bases between. CDR1 is MNHEY and CDR2 is SVGAGI in the germline V gene. CDR3 sequence: CASSYRDANSPLHF. The CDR3 nucleotides are TGTGCCAGCAGTTACCGGGACGCAAATTCACCCCTCCACTTT.

Remarks on this clone: The junction differs from germline at one of its ends, possibly a read error. The rearrangement uses TRBV29-1 and TRBJ2-7; D may correspond to TRBD1 or TRBD2 (5 bases each). The germline CDR1 and CDR2 sequences are SQVTM and ANQGSEA. CDR3 length: 13 residues. CDR3 in DNA: TGCAGCGCACAAGGGGACGGGTCCTACGAGCGGTACTTC. Amino acids: CSAQGDGSYERYF.

V is TRBV4-3 and J is TRBJ2-5; D tentatively fits TRBD1 or TRBD2 (6 bases each). Germline V gene lookup returns CDR1 LGHNA and CDR2 YSLEER. The CDR3 consists of 15 residues. The V end lost 1 base, the J end lost 4 bases, and 13 bases lay between the germline ends. In DNA, the CDR3 is TGCGCCAGCAGCCAAGCTAAGGGGGGCGGAGAGACCCAGTACTTC. It encodes CASSQAKGGGETQYF.

The genes are TRBV5-8 and TRBJ2-2; no clear D gene. There are 15 residues in the CDR3. Germline V gene data show CDR1 as SGHTS and CDR2 as YDEGEE. Trimming stripped 0 bases from V and 1 base from J, with 7 bases between. In nucleotides, the CDR3 is TGTGCCAGCAGCTTGGTACGCCTGAACACCGGGGAGCTGTTTTTT. Residues: CASSLVRLNTGELFF.